This T cell receptor (beta chain) comes out of a study of PD-1 blockade in classical Hodgkin lymphoma. Germline trimming cut 7 bases from V and 9 bases from J; bases unmatched to any gene: 9. The CDR3 runs to 13 residues. CDR1 is SNHLY and CDR2 is FYNNEI in the germline V gene. Relapse after autologous stem cell transplantation occurred in every patient, and brentuximab vedotin exposure varied. The data were produced by immunoSEQ multiplex PCR, yet TCRdb's version contains in-frame clones alone and is incomplete. The sample records 80,000 to 100,000 clones, 80% to 90% being singletons. V and J are TRBV2 and TRBJ2-1; 7 nucleotides agree with TRBD1. This sequence originates from a human donor with classical Hodgkin lymphoma. The sample was peripheral blood mononuclear cells (PBMCs), taken before the second cycle of nivolumab. The chain's CDR3 is CASTQDRLREQFF. As DNA, the CDR3 is TGTGCCAGCACCCAGGACAGGCTCCGTGAGCAGTTCTTC.